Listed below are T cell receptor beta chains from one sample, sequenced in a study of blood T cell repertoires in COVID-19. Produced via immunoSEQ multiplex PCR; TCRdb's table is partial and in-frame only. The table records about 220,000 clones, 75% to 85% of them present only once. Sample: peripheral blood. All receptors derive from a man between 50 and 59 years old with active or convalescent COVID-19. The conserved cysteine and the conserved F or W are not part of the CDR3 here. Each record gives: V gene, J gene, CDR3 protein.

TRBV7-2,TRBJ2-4,ASSSGDRDGNIQY
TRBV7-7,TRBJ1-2,ASSLDRGFVGYT
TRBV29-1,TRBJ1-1,SVTTGGTEAF
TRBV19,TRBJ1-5,ASSISRVQPQH
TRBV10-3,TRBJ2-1,AISESGDEQF
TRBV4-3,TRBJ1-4,ASSQDGGGGELF
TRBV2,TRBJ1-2,ASNPWSSPSGDYGYT
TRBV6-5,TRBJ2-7,ASKIGWTATYEQY
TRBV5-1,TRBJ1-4,ASSLEDSGNEKLF
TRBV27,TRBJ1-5,ASSLIPSHQPQH
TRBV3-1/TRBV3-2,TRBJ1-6,ASSQGTGPISYNSPLH
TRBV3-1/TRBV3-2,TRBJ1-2,ASNVARNYGYT
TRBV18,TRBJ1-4,ASSPPMSEKLF
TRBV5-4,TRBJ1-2,ASSLGLGDYGYT
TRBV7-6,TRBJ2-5,ASSLESQGAGETQY
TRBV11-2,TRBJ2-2,ASSLGTALADNTGELF
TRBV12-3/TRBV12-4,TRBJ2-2,ASSFMGELF
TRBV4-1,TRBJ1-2,ASSQESPGDQLDGYT
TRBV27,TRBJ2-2,ASSFGQGNTGELF
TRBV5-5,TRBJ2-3,ASSLPSTSTDTQY
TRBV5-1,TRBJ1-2,ASSLGTGQGNYGYT
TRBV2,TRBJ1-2,ASSEETGYRSYGYT
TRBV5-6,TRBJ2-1,ASSLASGANEQF
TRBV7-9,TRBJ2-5,ASSSGLAGETQY